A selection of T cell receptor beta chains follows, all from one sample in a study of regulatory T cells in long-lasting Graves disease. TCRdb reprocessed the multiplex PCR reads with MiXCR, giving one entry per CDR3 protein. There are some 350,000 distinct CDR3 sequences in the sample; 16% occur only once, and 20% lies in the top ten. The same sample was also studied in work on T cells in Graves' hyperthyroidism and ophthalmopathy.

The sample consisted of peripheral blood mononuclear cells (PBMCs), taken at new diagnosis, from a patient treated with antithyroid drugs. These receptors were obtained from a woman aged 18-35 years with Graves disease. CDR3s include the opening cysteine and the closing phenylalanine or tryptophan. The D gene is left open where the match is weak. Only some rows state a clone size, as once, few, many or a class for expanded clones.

CDR3aa: CASSSQGHEQYF
CDR3nt: TGCGCCAGCAGCTCGCAGGGCCACGAGCAGTACTTC
j_gene: TRBJ2-7
d_gene: .
v_gene: TRBV5-1
abundance: many

CDR3aa: CAIRRTLQMENSPLHF
CDR3nt: TGTGCCATCAGACGGACGCTACAAATGGAGAATTCACCCCTCCACTTT
j_gene: TRBJ1-6
d_gene: .
v_gene: TRBV10-3
abundance: many

CDR3aa: CAWSRRLNYGYTF
CDR3nt: TGTGCCTGGAGTAGGCGTTTGAACTATGGCTACACCTTC
j_gene: TRBJ1-2
d_gene: .
v_gene: TRBV30
abundance: many

CDR3aa: CASSIPRGGVTEAFF
CDR3nt: TGTGCCAGTAGTATACCGAGAGGGGGTGTCACTGAAGCTTTCTTT
j_gene: TRBJ1-1
d_gene: .
v_gene: TRBV19
abundance: few

CDR3aa: CASSKAQGARTEAFF
CDR3nt: TGTGCCAGCAGCAAAGCACAGGGGGCGCGCACTGAAGCTTTCTTT
j_gene: TRBJ1-1
d_gene: TRBD1
v_gene: TRBV6-2/TRBV6-3
abundance: .

CDR3aa: CASSRPEGAGNTIYF
CDR3nt: TGCGCCAGCAGCCGCCCGGAAGGGGCTGGAAACACCATATATTTT
j_gene: TRBJ1-3
d_gene: .
v_gene: TRBV4-1
abundance: few

CDR3aa: CASRSGGSPLHF
CDR3nt: TGTGCCAGCAGATCAGGGGGGTCACCCCTCCACTTT
j_gene: TRBJ1-6
d_gene: TRBD1
v_gene: TRBV27
abundance: many

CDR3aa: CASDYSAVGNNSPLHF
CDR3nt: TGTGCCAGCGACTACAGCGCTGTGGGTAATAATTCACCCCTCCACTTT
j_gene: TRBJ1-6
d_gene: .
v_gene: TRBV2
abundance: few

CDR3aa: CASSHRWTGNMRETQYF
CDR3nt: TGTGCCAGCAGCCACCGTTGGACAGGGAACATGAGAGAGACCCAGTACTTC
j_gene: TRBJ2-5
d_gene: TRBD1
v_gene: TRBV3-1
abundance: many

CDR3aa: CASSPRWETGGIYGYTF
CDR3nt: TGTGCCAGCAGCCCACGGTGGGAGACAGGGGGCATTTATGGCTACACCTTC
j_gene: TRBJ1-2
d_gene: TRBD1
v_gene: TRBV7-2
abundance: many

CDR3aa: CASSALAGAYEQYF
CDR3nt: TGCGCCAGCAGCGCCTTAGCGGGAGCCTACGAGCAGTACTTC
j_gene: TRBJ2-7
d_gene: TRBD2
v_gene: TRBV4-1
abundance: many

CDR3aa: CASSFRGGAPDTQYF
CDR3nt: TGTGCCAGCAGTTTCAGAGGGGGCGCTCCAGATACGCAGTATTTT
j_gene: TRBJ2-3
d_gene: TRBD1
v_gene: TRBV12-3/TRBV12-4
abundance: many

CDR3aa: CASSQRPGTSPYNEQFF
CDR3nt: TGTGCCAGCAGCCAACGTCCCGGGACTAGCCCCTACAATGAGCAGTTCTTC
j_gene: TRBJ2-1
d_gene: TRBD2
v_gene: TRBV11-2
abundance: .

CDR3aa: CASSQGKGKGFSYGYTF
CDR3nt: TGTGCCAGCAGCCAGGGGAAAGGAAAGGGATTTAGCTATGGCTACACCTTC
j_gene: TRBJ1-2
d_gene: .
v_gene: TRBV7-2
abundance: many

CDR3aa: CASSQSAGAGEKLFF
CDR3nt: TGTGCCAGCAGCCAATCGGCGGGGGCCGGTGAAAAACTGTTTTTT
j_gene: TRBJ1-4
d_gene: .
v_gene: TRBV16
abundance: few